The T cell receptor (beta chain) under discussion was sequenced for a study of radiation and T cells in renal cell carcinoma. Study at large: Nephrectomy followed 15 Gy stereotactic body radiation by 4 weeks. General study points: Top tumor clonotypes rose in blood 2 weeks post-radiation, then contracted.

The table came from immunoSEQ multiplex PCR; TCRdb's copy has only in-frame clones and leaves some out. The repertoire includes roughly 150,000 clones, around 89% of them detected once, and around 4% sits in the top ten. CDR1 and CDR2 from the germline V gene are MGHDK and SYGVNS. The CDR3 has 13 residues. V was pared by 3 bases and J by 8 bases, with 10 bases between. Time point of the sample: baseline pretreatment blood. The treatment was: 15 Gy SBRT to primary tumor, nephrectomy 4 weeks later. Radiation-treated patients gave blood at baseline, week 2 and week 4. This renal cell carcinoma was of the clear cell type. With respect to this clone: Its antigen is undetermined.

The V and J genes are TRBV25-1 and TRBJ2-2; D is perhaps TRBD1 (6 bases). The material sequenced was blood, taken from a patient whose treatment included radiotherapy and nephrectomy. This receptor was obtained from a woman in her seventies with renal cell carcinoma. The CDR3 reads CASSDQGKGELFF. The CDR3 coding sequence is TGTGCCAGCAGTGACCAGGGGAAGGGGGAGCTGTTTTTT.